This note documents a single T cell receptor beta chain sequence. Its target is not known. The CDR3 has 17 residues. Germline V gene lookup returns CDR1 SGHTA and CDR2 FQGNSA. V shed 0 bases and J shed 2 bases, with 16 bases lying between them. This entry comes from a study of blood T cells in healthy people across ages. The study's findings and limits: Measured against age, TCR beta diversity per million T cells decreased in a roughly linear manner. Naive and antigen-experienced cells could not be conclusively compared, given unsorted PBMCs. A strong correlation between TCR beta diversity and naive T cell percentage was seen.

Together with a sample-barcoded 5' primer, a J-beta primer mix was included in a second PCR lasting roughly 6 to 12 cycles. MiXCR was run by TCRdb on the 5' RACE reads, yielding one entry per CDR3 protein. The repertoire holds around 990,000 distinct CDR3 sequences, roughly two fifths seen once, with around 13% in the top ten. This chain links TRBV7-2 with TRBJ2-5; tentative D call: TRBD2 (5 bases). The sequence came from a man between 18 and 29 years old in good health. The sequenced material came from blood. CDR3 loop: CASSLALLLVGQETQYF. The CDR3 DNA follows: TGTGCCAGCAGCTTAGCGTTGCTACTAGTCGGTCAAGAGACCCAGTACTTC.